The T cell receptor beta chain described here comes from a study of OX40 agonist ivuxolimab in advanced cancers. Looking at the study overall: Males comprised around 80% of the group, whose mean age was roughly 64 years (range roughly 23 to 90). Partial responses occurred in Three dose-escalation patients, one with hepatocellular carcinoma and two with cutaneous melanoma.

Data came from immunoSEQ multiplex PCR; TCRdb stores just in-frame clones and leaves some out. Found here are 65,000 to 80,000 clones, 75% to 90% of them singletons; the top ten hold under 0.4%. CDR3 length equals 18 residues. The germline V gene has CDR1 SGDLS and CDR2 YYNGEE. Trimming took 5 bases from V and 6 from J; bases not matched to a gene: 17. This clone was detected many times. The chain combines TRBV9 with TRBJ2-7; 13 bases match TRBD2. The receptor comes from an adult with an advanced solid tumor such as melanoma, head and neck, liver or kidney cancer. Specimen: CD4+ or CD8+ T cells sorted from blood, collected in a trial of the OX40 agonist ivuxolimab. CDR3 residues: CASSSSGTSGTHRPEQYF. CDR3 DNA: TGTGCCAGCAGTAGTAGTGGGACTAGCGGGACCCATCGGCCCGAGCAGTACTTC.